The TCR beta chain under discussion was sequenced for a study of response to subunit inactivated influenza vaccine. TCRdb re-called the RT-PCR reads with MiXCR, one entry per CDR3 protein. The table includes about 540,000 distinct CDR3 sequences, 20% to 25% detected once. This clonotype was seen only a few times. Per the germline V gene, CDR1 is MNHNS and CDR2 is SASEGT. The J segment lost 8 bases and the V segment lost 8 bases, leaving 13 bases of the junction unmatched. The CDR3 extends over 16 amino acids. These records were also assigned to another study, of T cells expressing NK-cell markers. That report notes: What made the TCR beta cDNA was 5'RACE template switching with UMIs. Of the CD8+ T cells in about 6 donors, 1.0-7.0% belonged to dominant NKG2C+ clonotypes.

Sequencing was performed on CD4+ T cells sorted from PBMCs, taken 12 days after vaccination. The clonotype comes from a man between 45 and 60 years old who received an inactivated influenza vaccine. This chain uses TRBV6-1 with TRBJ1-4; 11 bases map to TRBD1. The CDR3 region is CASGDRGSPISEKLFF. For the CDR3, the DNA is TGTGCCAGCGGGGACAGGGGGAGTCCGATCTCAGAAAAACTGTTTTTT.